The rows below give T cell receptor beta chains drawn from one sample of a study of kidney transplant recipient with SARS-CoV-2 infection. TCRdb reprocessed the reads via MiXCR and lists one record per CDR3 protein. The sample yields 200,000 to 250,000 distinct CDR3 sequences, 29% seen once. Sequenced material: a blood sample, taken at baseline and between days 110 and 120 from a kidney transplant recipient. The source of these receptors is a male patient aged 25-45 years who had COVID-19 and was a kidney transplant recipient. Part of the T cells may come from the graft donor. Both conserved end residues are trimmed from each CDR3. The D gene is left open where the match is weak.

J,D,V,CDR3
TRBJ2-5,TRBD2,TRBV3-1,ASSQDHPSGSRGTQY
TRBJ2-3,-,TRBV11-3,ASSVRTGSSTDTQY
TRBJ2-1,-,TRBV7-9,ACSLSGSNTEQF
TRBJ2-1,-,TRBV7-2,ASSFDGSSYNEQF
TRBJ2-1,-,TRBV30,AWSVGGSSHNEQF
TRBJ2-1,TRBD2,TRBV7-2,ASSRAGLVYNDQF
TRBJ1-2,-,TRBV8-2,GSRADDSRKTYGYT
TRBJ1-2,-,TRBV12-3/TRBV12-4,ASSVHASFRKTYGYT
TRBJ2-1,-,TRBV19,ASSIRGSEGRREQF
TRBJ2-2,-,TRBV5-1,ASSQAGPRGPGELF
TRBJ1-1,TRBD1,TRBV6-5,ASSYSGTVNTEAF
TRBJ2-7,-,TRBV19,ASSNGGSYVKQY
TRBJ1-2,-,TRBV7-9,ASSFPIYHGKTYGYT
TRBJ2-2,-,TRBV29-1,SVAGGLTGGELF
TRBJ2-3,TRBD1,TRBV10-3,AISDEGANHSTDTQY
TRBJ1-2,-,TRBV6-8,ASSREPRSRKTYGYT
TRBJ1-2,-,TRBV19,ASSPSLAMDTMASYGYT
TRBJ2-1,TRBD2,TRBV7-8,ASSFPRLASGTYNEQF
TRBJ2-2,-,TRBV3-1,ASSVRFPISGLTGELF
TRBJ2-1,-,TRBV3-1,ASSPGVRGYNEQF
TRBJ2-1,-,TRBV6-2/TRBV6-3,TSRVRDRNEQF
TRBJ1-2,-,TRBV5-4,ASVPVVPGKTYGYT
TRBJ1-5,-,TRBV19,ASSMGPHQPQH
TRBJ2-7,TRBD1,TRBV4-1,ASSQSVGTDEQY
TRBJ1-2,-,TRBV7-1,ASSVISHEGKTYGYT
TRBJ2-6,-,TRBV28,ATNTLPGGGLGANVLT
TRBJ2-1,TRBD1,TRBV24-1,ATSDLGRGPYNEQF
TRBJ1-2,-,TRBV5-6,ASSPTGAGNYGYT
TRBJ2-1,TRBD2,TRBV3-1,ASSQARSGGPGQF
TRBJ1-1,-,TRBV5-1,ASSWTGTSTEAF
TRBJ2-1,-,TRBV2,ASRLVFSYNEQF
TRBJ1-1,-,TRBV6-6,ASSEKGNEAF
TRBJ2-3,TRBD2,TRBV7-2,ALGSKREPDTQY
TRBJ2-6,-,TRBV6-5,ASNPTVSGANVLT
TRBJ2-1,-,TRBV19,ASSMGGHEQF
TRBJ1-1,-,TRBV3-1,ASSCMSPISIRTEAF
TRBJ2-1,TRBD2,TRBV4-1,ASSQYLRGLAGELQYRNEQF
TRBJ2-6,-,TRBV5-6,ASSLVSNHLGSSEHSGANVLT
TRBJ2-2,-,TRBV3-1,ASSTEPPISGLTGELF
TRBJ2-2,-,TRBV12-3/TRBV12-4,ASSASLLNFGELF
TRBJ1-2,-,TRBV9,ASSSREGFGYT
TRBJ2-1,-,TRBV19,ASSMANRRGQF
TRBJ2-1,TRBD2,TRBV7-3,ASSLAGGINEQF